This T cell receptor (beta chain) was sequenced during a study of T cell responses to AZD1222 COVID-19 vaccine. Notes on the study in general: The donors showed a predominance of white British ancestry and of females, with possible underestimation of clonal diversity.

Comments on this clone: What it binds is not known.

Germline lookup yields CDR1 SGDLS and CDR2 YYNGEE. This CDR3 region has 14 residues. V gave up 4 bases and J gave up 7 bases; unmatched junction bases: 6. Profiling relied on immunoSEQ multiplex PCR, and the TCRdb table lists in-frame clones only, not all of them. The sample lists roughly 120,000 clones; approximately 85% were seen once. This TCR derives from an adult in good health. The sequences come from peripheral blood, collected on day 0 of MenACWY control vaccination. The chain employs TRBV9 and TRBJ2-7; 12 bases line up with TRBD1. The CDR3 loop reads CASSPGQGAQEQYF. CDR3 DNA: TGTGCCAGCAGCCCGGGACAGGGGGCGCAGGAGCAGTACTTC.